This T cell receptor (beta chain) stems from a study of T cell responses to AZD1222 COVID-19 vaccine. Findings and limits, study-wide: Spike-specific TCR repertoires showed rising breadth and depth after two AZD1222 doses. Baseline testing showed seropositivity in only a handful of AZD1222 recipients. There were repertoire samples only from the period after the peak T cell response. Spike-wide vaccine-associated CD4 TCRs dominated at 160-218 and 743-854.

To note about this clone: Its target is not known.

The CDR3 consists of 14 residues. Germline V lookup: CDR1 SGHTA, CDR2 FQGTGA. Trimming stripped 4 bases from V and 0 bases from J, with 4 bases between. Method: immunoSEQ multiplex PCR; TCRdb's copy keeps in-frame clones and lacks some. The data hold about 150,000 clones, with approximately 90% observed a single time. The sequences come from peripheral blood, collected on day 0 of AZD1222 vaccination. This TCR was recovered from an adult in good health. The V gene is TRBV7-3, the J gene TRBJ2-6; D not resolved. As DNA, the CDR3 is TGTGCCAGCAGCTCGTCCTCTGGGGCCAACGTCCTGACTTTC. It yields the protein CASSSSSGANVLTF. Based on the CDR3 plus reference TRBV7-3 and TRBJ2-6, the full variable domain is GAGVSQTPSNKVTEKGKYVELRCDPISGHTALYWYRQSLGQGPEFLIYFQGTGAADDSGLPNDRFFAVRPEGSVSTLKIQRTERGDSAVYLCASSSSSGANVLTFGAGSRLTVL.